In this sample, the clone carrying this TCR beta chain turned up once. TCRdb's table, derived via immunoSEQ multiplex PCR, lists solely in-frame clones and lacks some. The sample has under 350,000 clones, roughly 90% seen once. This record belongs to a study of blood T cell repertoires in COVID-19. The overall study: T cells, B-cell-depleted T cells, or PBMCs supplied cDNA or gDNA.

Trimming shortened V by 7 bases and J by 2 bases, and 9 bases separated the two germline ends. The CDR3 is made up of 13 amino acids. CDR1 and CDR2 (germline): MNHEY, SVGAGI. Living in about two dozen US areas, the participants were between roughly 18 and 95 years of age. This receptor was taken from a woman aged 60-75 years who had recovered from COVID-19. The chain joins TRBV6-5 to TRBJ1-5; D possibly corresponds to TRBD1 (5 bases). The sequencing input was PBMCs or T cells enriched from blood (not recorded which). The chain's CDR3 is CASNGGRNQPQHF. The CDR3 DNA is TGTGCCAGCAACGGGGGACGCAATCAGCCCCAGCATTTT.